This TCR beta chain was identified in a study of blood T cell repertoires in COVID-19. About the research overall: Acute-phase and convalescent COVID-19 samples originated in the United States, Italy and Spain. T cells, B-cell-depleted T cells, or PBMCs supplied cDNA or gDNA.

Enrolment of Seattle patients took place during active infection, and they were followed longitudinally. The V and J ends lost 4 bases and 8 bases, in that order; junction bases with no gene match: 4. Germline V lookup: CDR1 SGHDN, CDR2 FVKESK. The CDR3 is 15 amino acids. How the authors handled the data: Estimated nucleated cell counts came from reference gene primer amplification. Data came from immunoSEQ multiplex PCR; TCRdb stores just in-frame clones and leaves some out. V and J calls and clone size are copied from that table; D and trimming were computed from the DNA. The sample lists around 250,000 clones, about 87% occurring once.

V is TRBV14 and J is TRBJ2-1, with 14 nucleotides matching TRBD2. The sequenced sample was peripheral blood. The sequence was collected from a woman in her 70s with COVID-19, enrolled during active disease. The CDR3 DNA reads TGTGCCAGCAGCCCCTGGACTAGCGGGAGGTATGAGCAGTTCTTC. It specifies CASSPWTSGRYEQFF.